The 5 T cell receptor beta chains below were found in one sample sequenced in a study of cytomegalovirus exposure and HLA in healthy donors. 60 Vbeta and 13 Jbeta primers were used in PCR. The repertoire was sequenced with immunoSEQ multiplex PCR; TCRdb's copy has only in-frame clones and lacks some. The sample has more than 55,000 clones; about 80% are singletons. The sequencing input was PBMCs. These receptors were taken from a woman between 35 and 50 years old in good health and CMV-seronegative.

This rearrangement joins TRBV4-2 to TRBJ2-3; the match to TRBD2 covers 8 bases. CDR3 length: 14 amino acids. Trimming took 6 bases from V and 2 from J; bases not matched to a gene: 4. Germline values: CDR1 LGHNA, CDR2 YNFKEQ. CDR3: CASSRGGPTDTQYF. The CDR3 nucleotides are TGTGCCAGCAGTCGGGGGGGGCCCACAGATACGCAGTATTTT.

The chain links TRBV7-9 to TRBJ1-5, with TRBD1 matching over 9 bases. Losses at the gene ends were 5 bases for V and 4 bases for J; bases not matched to a gene: 3. This CDR3 is built from 14 residues. The germline CDR1 and CDR2 sequences are SEHNR and FQNEAQ (reference sequence). The CDR3 region has the DNA TGTGCCAGCAGCCAAGGACAGGGGAATCAGCCCCAGCATTTT. It translates to CASSQGQGNQPQHF.

This chain joins TRBV27 and TRBJ2-7, with TRBD1 as a possible D gene (6 bases). Trimming took off 1 base at V and 4 bases at J, with 14 bases between the two ends. Germline V gene lookup returns CDR1 MNHEY and CDR2 SMNVEV (reference sequence). The length of the CDR3 is 15 residues. The CDR3 loop is CASSLYPQGGYEQYF. CDR3 bases: TGTGCCAGCAGTTTATACCCACAGGGTGGGTACGAGCAGTACTTC.

The rearrangement uses TRBV28 and TRBJ2-7; no firm D call. The CDR3 length is 10 residues. Per the germline V gene, CDR1 is MDHEN and CDR2 is SYDVKM. Between the trimmed V and J ends, which lost 5 bases and 7 bases, there was a span of 6 bases. The chain's CDR3 is CASSDTEQYF. The DNA of the CDR3 is TGTGCCAGCAGTGACACAGAGCAGTACTTC.

The V call is TRBV6-5, the J call TRBJ1-6; no definite D call. The CDR3 runs to 13 residues. Germline V gene data show CDR1 as MNHEY and CDR2 as SVGAGI. With 5 bases removed from V and 5 bases from J, the gap between germline ends came to 7 bases. CDR3 region: CASSRRDNSPLHF. For the CDR3, the DNA is TGTGCCAGCAGTCGACGGGATAATTCACCCCTCCACTTT.